A selection of T cell receptor beta chains follows, all from one sample in a study of T-cell reconstitution after alpha-beta-depleted transplantation in children. TCRdb used MiXCR to reprocess the PCR reads, holding one entry per CDR3 protein. Found here are more than 150,000 distinct CDR3 sequences, 13% to 15% of them singletons; the top ten hold 13%. The sequencing used PBMCs from the stem cell graft donor, collected from the stem cell graft. Every receptor here comes from a human donor who donated a stem cell graft to a child with acute lymphoblastic leukemia. The CDR3 runs from the conserved cysteine through the conserved F or W. Each record gives: clone size, J gene, D gene, V gene, CDR3 protein, CDR3 DNA. D genes are given only for firm matches. Part of the rows lack a size; the others show once, few, many or a class for expanded clones.

many | TRBJ1-1 | - | TRBV2 | CASRMSREITEAFF | TGTGCCAGCAGGATGAGCAGGGAGATCACTGAAGCTTTCTTT
many | TRBJ1-1 | - | TRBV6-5 | CASSYGWGTGGTEAFF | TGTGCCAGCAGTTACGGATGGGGGACGGGGGGCACTGAAGCTTTCTTT
many | TRBJ2-5 | TRBD2 | TRBV20-1 | CRAGPQETQYF | TGCAGAGCGGGACCCCAAGAGACCCAGTACTTC
many | TRBJ2-1 | TRBD2 | TRBV5-1 | CASSRFLADSYNEQFF | TGCGCCAGCAGCCGTTTCCTAGCGGATTCCTACAATGAGCAGTTCTTC
many | TRBJ2-5 | TRBD2 | TRBV5-1 | CASSPGLAGPEETQYF | TGCGCCAGCAGCCCGGGACTAGCGGGACCAGAGGAGACCCAGTACTTC
many | TRBJ1-1 | TRBD1 | TRBV2 | CASSPDREWAEAFF | TGTGCCAGCAGCCCGGACAGGGAATGGGCTGAAGCTTTCTTT
many | TRBJ2-5 | - | TRBV25-1 | CASSEGPANQETQYF | TGTGCCAGCAGTGAGGGACCTGCAAACCAAGAGACCCAGTACTTC
many | TRBJ2-1 | TRBD2 | TRBV11-3 | CASSYRTSGRDNEQFF | TGTGCCAGCAGCTACCGGACTAGCGGGAGGGATAATGAGCAGTTCTTC
many | TRBJ2-3 | TRBD2 | TRBV5-1 | CASSSQGTSGFTDTQYF | TGCGCCAGCAGCTCGCAGGGGACTAGCGGTTTCACAGATACGCAGTATTTT
many | TRBJ1-1 | - | TRBV6-5 | CASRHREDTEAFF | TGTGCCAGCAGACACAGGGAAGACACTGAAGCTTTCTTT
many | TRBJ1-3 | - | TRBV12-3/TRBV12-4 | CASRGSGNTIYF | TGTGCCAGCAGGGGCTCTGGAAACACCATATATTTT
many | TRBJ2-5 | - | TRBV7-6 | CASSLNGRSQYF | TGTGCCAGCAGCTTAAATGGACGGAGCCAGTACTTC
many | TRBJ2-2 | - | TRBV29-1 | CSVANTGELFF | TGCAGCGTAGCCAACACCGGGGAGCTGTTTTTT
- | TRBJ2-3 | - | TRBV28 | CASSLGGGKGSQYF | TGTGCCAGCAGCCTTGGGGGAGGAAAGGGCTCGCAGTATTTT
many | TRBJ2-7 | TRBD1 | TRBV20-1 | CSASGGPYEQYF | TGCAGTGCTTCAGGGGGCCCCTACGAGCAGTACTTC
many | TRBJ1-5 | - | TRBV27 | CASSFQYSVSQPQHF | TGTGCCAGCAGTTTCCAATATTCGGTCAGTCAGCCCCAGCATTTT
many | TRBJ1-1 | - | TRBV25-1 | CASSSGWGGENTEAFF | TGTGCCAGCAGTTCAGGGTGGGGTGGAGAGAACACTGAAGCTTTCTTT
once | TRBJ2-7 | TRBD2 | TRBV29-1 | CSAGLAGGSSYEQYF | TGCAGCGCCGGACTAGCGGGAGGGTCTTCCTACGAGCAGTACTTC
many | TRBJ2-7 | - | TRBV12-3/TRBV12-4 | CASSLAPRSSSYEQYF | TGTGCCAGCAGTTTAGCGCCACGGAGCAGCTCCTACGAGCAGTACTTC
few | TRBJ2-1 | - | TRBV6-6 | CASSYPRNEQFF | TGTGCCAGCAGTTACCCTCGGAATGAGCAGTTCTTC
many | TRBJ2-1 | TRBD2 | TRBV10-2 | CASSSLGGRSSYNEQFF | TGCGCCAGCAGCTCATTAGGCGGGAGGAGCTCCTACAATGAGCAGTTCTTC
many | TRBJ2-7 | - | TRBV12-3/TRBV12-4 | CASSFSREEQYF | TGTGCCAGCAGTTTTTCCAGGGAAGAGCAGTACTTC
many | TRBJ2-1 | TRBD2 | TRBV12-3/TRBV12-4 | CASSRPGLGSNEQFF | TGTGCCAGCAGCCGCCCGGGACTAGGGTCCAATGAGCAGTTCTTC
- | TRBJ2-4 | - | TRBV5-1 | CASSLAGISVSQNIQYF | TGCGCCAGCAGCTTGGCCGGGATTAGCGTGAGCCAAAACATTCAGTACTTC
many | TRBJ2-3 | TRBD2 | TRBV20-1 | CSARPSVALAESTDTQYF | TGCAGTGCTAGACCTTCTGTGGCGCTAGCGGAGTCCACAGATACGCAGTATTTT
- | TRBJ2-1 | - | TRBV19 | CASSMVADIYNEQFF | TGTGCCAGTAGTATGGTAGCGGATATTTACAATGAGCAGTTCTTC
few | TRBJ1-1 | TRBD1 | TRBV20-1 | CSARNLQGARTEAFF | TGCAGTGCTAGGAACCTACAGGGGGCGAGGACTGAAGCTTTCTTT
many | TRBJ2-4 | - | TRBV20-1 | CSARFREAIAKNIQYF | TGCAGTGCTAGGTTCCGGGAAGCCATAGCCAAAAACATTCAGTACTTC
many | TRBJ2-7 | - | TRBV10-2 | CASSEFRQGQYF | TGCGCCAGCAGTGAATTTAGGCAGGGGCAGTACTTC
- | TRBJ2-3 | - | TRBV13 | CASQGGGSSTDTQYF | TGTGCCAGCCAAGGGGGAGGGTCTAGCACAGATACGCAGTATTTT
- | TRBJ2-1 | - | TRBV14 | CASSQDPNNEQFF | TGTGCCAGCAGCCAAGATCCCAACAATGAGCAGTTCTTC
many | TRBJ2-7 | TRBD2 | TRBV7-7 | CASSLEASGGLEQYF | TGTGCTAGCAGCTTAGAGGCTAGCGGGGGTTTGGAGCAGTACTTC
- | TRBJ2-2 | TRBD1 | TRBV5-4 | CASRLWTGGASGELFF | TGTGCCAGCAGACTATGGACAGGGGGCGCGTCGGGGGAGCTGTTTTTT
- | TRBJ2-5 | - | TRBV29-1 | CSVVVGVETQYF | TGCAGCGTTGTAGTAGGGGTTGAGACCCAGTACTTC
- | TRBJ1-5 | TRBD1 | TRBV2 | CASSGGDRGQPQHF | TGTGCCAGCAGTGGTGGGGACAGGGGACAGCCCCAGCATTTT
many | TRBJ1-3 | - | TRBV18 | CASSPLSRQKASGNTIYF | TGTGCCAGCTCACCCCTTTCGAGACAAAAAGCCTCTGGAAACACCATATATTTT
many | TRBJ2-1 | - | TRBV6-1 | CASSEALTVQFF | TGTGCCAGCAGTGAAGCGTTGACGGTCCAATTCTTC
many | TRBJ2-1 | TRBD1 | TRBV6-2/TRBV6-3 | CASSYLTGGRGNEQFF | TGTGCCAGCAGTTACCTGACAGGGGGGAGAGGCAATGAGCAGTTCTTC
many | TRBJ2-3 | TRBD2 | TRBV7-8 | CASSFPFSGTRTDTQYF | TGTGCCAGCAGCTTCCCTTTTAGCGGGACGCGCACAGATACGCAGTATTTT
- | TRBJ1-1 | - | TRBV29-1 | CSVESSRNTEAFF | TGCAGCGTTGAGTCCAGCCGGAACACTGAAGCTTTCTTT
many | TRBJ2-7 | - | TRBV7-2 | CASSRAGSSYEQYF | TGTGCCAGCAGCAGAGCGGGCTCATCCTACGAGCAGTACTTC
many | TRBJ2-2 | - | TRBV20-1 | CSARDGRKGALAGELFF | TGCAGTGCTAGAGATGGGAGGAAGGGGGCGCTGGCCGGGGAGCTGTTTTTT
many | TRBJ1-1 | - | TRBV5-6 | CASSLGRNTEAFF | TGTGCCAGCAGCTTGGGACGGAACACTGAAGCTTTCTTT
many | TRBJ1-1 | - | TRBV28 | CASSPPMNTEAFF | TGTGCCAGCAGTCCCCCGATGAACACTGAAGCTTTCTTT
- | TRBJ2-5 | - | TRBV19 | CASSAEDGRETQYF | TGTGCCAGTAGTGCCGAGGACGGAAGGGAGACCCAGTACTTC